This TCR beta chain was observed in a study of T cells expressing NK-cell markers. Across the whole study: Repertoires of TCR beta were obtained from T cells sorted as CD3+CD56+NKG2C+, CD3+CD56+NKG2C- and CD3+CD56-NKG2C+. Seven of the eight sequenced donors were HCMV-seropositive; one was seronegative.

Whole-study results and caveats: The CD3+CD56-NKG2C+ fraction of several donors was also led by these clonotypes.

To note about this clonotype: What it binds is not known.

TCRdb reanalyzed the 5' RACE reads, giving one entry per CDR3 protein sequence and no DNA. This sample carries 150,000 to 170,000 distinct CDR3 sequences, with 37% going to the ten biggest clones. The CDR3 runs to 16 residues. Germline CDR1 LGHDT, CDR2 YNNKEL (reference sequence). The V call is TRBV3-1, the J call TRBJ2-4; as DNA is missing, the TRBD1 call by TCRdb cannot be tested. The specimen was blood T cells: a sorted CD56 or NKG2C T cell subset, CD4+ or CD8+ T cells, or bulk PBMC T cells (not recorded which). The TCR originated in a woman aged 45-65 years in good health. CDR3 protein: CASSPEGVSAKNIQYF.